This T cell receptor beta chain was profiled in a study of neurological immune-mediated disorders. TCRdb itself ran the 5' RACE reads through MiXCR, one entry per CDR3 protein. The data show 70,000 to 95,000 distinct CDR3 sequences, roughly 18% seen once. This clonotype was detected ten times or more. V was clipped by 1 base and J by 0 bases, with 15 bases between them. There are 16 residues in the CDR3. The germline gives CDR1 DFQATT, CDR2 SNEGSKA (reference sequence). The receptor comes from a woman in her forties in good health. V gene TRBV20-1 combines with J gene TRBJ1-1; TRBD1 might be the D (5 bases). Sequenced: PBMCs. CDR3 bases: TGCAGTGCTAGAGGGACGTTTGTCAGGGTGAACACTGAAGCTTTCTTT. As protein: CSARGTFVRVNTEAFF.